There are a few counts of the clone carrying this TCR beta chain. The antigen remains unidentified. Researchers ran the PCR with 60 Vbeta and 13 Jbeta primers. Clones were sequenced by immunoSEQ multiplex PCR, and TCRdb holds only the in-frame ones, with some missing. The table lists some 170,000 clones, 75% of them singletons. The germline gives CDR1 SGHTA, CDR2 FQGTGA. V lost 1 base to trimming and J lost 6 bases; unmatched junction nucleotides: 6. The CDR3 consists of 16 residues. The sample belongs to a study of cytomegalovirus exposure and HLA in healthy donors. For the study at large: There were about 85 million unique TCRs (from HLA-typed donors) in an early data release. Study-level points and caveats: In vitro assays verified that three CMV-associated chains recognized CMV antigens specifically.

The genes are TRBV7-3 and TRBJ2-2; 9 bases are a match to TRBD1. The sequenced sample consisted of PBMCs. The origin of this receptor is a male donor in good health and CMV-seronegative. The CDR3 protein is CASSLNAGQGPGELFF. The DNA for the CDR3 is TGTGCCAGCAGCTTAAATGCGGGACAGGGTCCCGGGGAGCTGTTTTTT.